The subject of this entry is one TCR beta chain. CDR1 MDHEN and CDR2 SYDVKM come from the germline V gene. CDR3 size: 16 residues. The sample comes from a study of cytomegalovirus exposure and HLA in healthy donors. Across the whole study: Prior work identified some 120 million unique TCR beta sequences in roughly 180 million T cells.

PCR primers comprised 60 Vbeta and 13 Jbeta primers. Assay used: immunoSEQ multiplex PCR; TCRdb lists only in-frame clones, some missing. Among roughly 130,000 clones, roughly four fifths were seen once, and the ten largest hold over 9%. Sequencing input: PBMCs. This sequence was found in a male donor in good health and CMV-seropositive. This sequence joins TRBV28 and TRBJ2-5, with 7 nucleotides matching TRBD2. The J call is doubtful: the DNA matches TRBJ2-7 better. The CDR3, as DNA: TGTGCCAGCAGGTTTGCTTGGGGGGGATTTGACTACGAGCAGTACTTC. Amino acids: CASRFAWGGFDYEQYF.